This T cell receptor beta chain was identified in a study of spatial heterogeneity in lung cancer. Across the study: As counted in raw reads, each unique TCR and UMI combination appeared more than ten times on average.

Each molecule of TCR cDNA was tagged with one unique molecular identifier. TCRdb redid the calling of the 5' RACE reads with MiXCR, one entry per CDR3 protein. The repertoire includes approximately 3,800 distinct CDR3 sequences, around 8.4% of them detected once, and 50% to 70% sits in the top ten. This CDR3 is 16 amino acids long. Germline values: CDR1 LGHDT, CDR2 YNNKEL (reference sequence). J lost 0 bases, V lost 5 bases, and 9 bases had no gene match. This clonotype is medium-sized (0.01 to 0.1%) within its sample. The time point was: sample taken at primary tumor resection. Tumor, nontumor lung or frozen PBMC supplied whole RNA that was sequenced unsorted.

The receptor comes from a female donor with early-stage non-small cell lung cancer. The specimen comprised PBMCs, sampled at surgery. V gene TRBV3-1 combines with J gene TRBJ2-7, with 8 bases lining up with TRBD2. CDR3 sequence reads: CASSDPGGGSSYEQYF. The CDR3 bases are TGTGCCAGCAGCGACCCCGGGGGGGGTAGCTCCTACGAGCAGTACTTC.